What follows are 21 T cell receptor beta chains derived from one specimen sequenced in a study of blood T cell repertoires in COVID-19 (dated by TCRdb to about 2020). The library was made by the immunoSEQ multiplex PCR assay. The source is immuneACCESS, and TCRdb retained only in-frame sequences with V and J called. Part of the clones is not carried over; for the studies checked, unresolved V genes explain less than half of this, and the remainder is unexplained. The sample records 250,000 to 300,000 clones, approximately 88% of which are singletons. The ten largest clones take up about 1.8% of the sample. The sample taken for sequencing was PBMCs or T cells enriched from blood (not recorded which). Source of these receptors: a woman aged 40 to 55 who had recovered from COVID-19.

V usage is TRBV5-1 and J usage is TRBJ1-2, with 7 bases that match TRBD1. Looked up from germline, CDR1 is SGHRS and CDR2 is YFSETQ. CDR3 size: 14 residues. The V segment lost 4 bases and the J segment 8 bases; nucleotides outside the gene matches: 11. For the CDR3, the DNA is TGCGCCAGCAGCCCGGGGACAGCGGCTCTAGGCTACACCTTC. Translation gives CASSPGTAALGYTF.

This clone was found once. This chain uses TRBV25-1 with TRBJ2-1, with 9 positions matching TRBD2. J was trimmed by 3 bases and V by 4 bases; bases with no gene match: 10. This CDR3 comprises 17 residues. Germline values: CDR1 MGHDK, CDR2 SYGVNS. In DNA form, the CDR3 reads TGTGCCAGCAGTGTCCCCGCGGGAGGGGCTAACTACAATGAGCAGTTCTTC. Translated: CASSVPAGGANYNEQFF.

This clone was detected only a few times. This sequence joins TRBV30 and TRBJ1-2; D unresolved. The CDR3 spans 14 residues. CDR1 GTSNPN and CDR2 SVGIG come from the germline V gene (reference sequence). The V end lost 1 base, the J end lost 4 bases, and 13 bases lay between the germline ends. CDR3 nucleotide sequence: TGTGCCTGGAGTGACCCTAGAAAAGGCTATGGCTACACCTTC. Translation: CAWSDPRKGYGYTF.

J is TRBJ2-3 and V is TRBV30, with 12 bases that match TRBD2. CDR3 length: 17 amino acids. Germline CDR1 is GTSNPN and CDR2 is SVGIG (reference sequence). V lost 2 bases, J lost 1 base, and 7 bases stayed unmatched. The CDR3 region is CAWSPGLAGTGTDTQYF. The CDR3 DNA follows: TGTGCCTGGAGTCCAGGACTAGCGGGAACTGGCACAGATACGCAGTATTTT.

The rearrangement uses TRBV7-9 and TRBJ2-2; possibly TRBD1 for D (7 bases). Looked up from germline, CDR1 is SEHNR and CDR2 is FQNEAQ (reference sequence). V lost 8 bases and J lost 2, with 18 bases in between. The CDR3 is 16 amino acids. The CDR3 is CASPGTVGLNTGELFF. The CDR3 nucleotides are TGTGCCAGCCCGGGGACAGTGGGACTTAACACCGGGGAGCTGTTTTTT. The variable domain in full, completed from reference TRBV7-9 and TRBJ2-2, reads DTGVSQNPRHKITKRGQNVTFRCDPISEHNRLYWYRQTLGQGPEFLTYFQNEAQLEKSRLLSDRFSAERPKGSFSTLEIQRTEQGDSAMYLCASPGTVGLNTGELFFGEGSRLTVL.

This chain connects TRBV12-3 or TRBV12-4 to TRBJ2-1; a possible D gene is TRBD1 (5 bases). Trimming shortened V by 2 bases and J by 12 bases, and 8 bases separated the two germline ends. This CDR3 has 11 amino acids. The CDR3 sequence is CASSLRQGQFF. CDR3 nucleotide sequence: TGTGCCAGCAGTTTAAGGCAGGGGCAGTTCTTC.

The J gene is TRBJ1-1, the V gene TRBV28; no reliable D call. This CDR3 is built from 11 residues. Germline V CDR1 and CDR2: MDHEN, SYDVKM. V lost 3 bases, J lost 12 bases, and 11 bases lay in between. CDR3 loop: CASSFTSLTFF. CDR3 coding DNA: TGTGCCAGCAGTTTTACATCCCTGACTTTCTTT. Filled out from reference TRBV28 and TRBJ1-1, the complete variable domain reads DVKVTQSSRYLVKRTGEKVFLECVQDMDHENMFWYRQDPGLGLRLIYFSYDVKMKEKGDIPEGYSVSREKKERFSLILESASTNQTSMYLCASSFTSLTFFGQGTRLTVV.

This sequence joins TRBV14 and TRBJ1-3; no firm D call. Germline assignment: CDR1 SGHDN and CDR2 FVKESK. Between the trimmed V and J ends, which lost 0 bases and 2 bases, there was a span of 8 bases. CDR3 length: 15 amino acids. CDR3 coding DNA: TGTGCCAGCAGCCAAGACGGGGTGCCTGGAAACACCATATATTTT. It specifies CASSQDGVPGNTIYF.

Here the CDR3 DNA reads TGTGCCTGGAGTCTCGAAACAGGAGCTAACTATGGCTACACCTTC. Translation gives CAWSLETGANYGYTF. The chain combines TRBV30 with TRBJ1-2; possible D gene TRBD1, 5 bases. The V gene's germline CDR1 is GTSNPN and CDR2 SVGIG (reference sequence). Trimming cost V 2 bases and J 0 bases, with 13 bases left between them. The CDR3 is made up of 15 amino acids.

This clone was observed a few times. The chain joins TRBV5-1 to TRBJ2-1; 8 nucleotides line up with TRBD2. Germline V gene lookup returns CDR1 SGHRS and CDR2 YFSETQ. CDR3 size: 15 residues. V was pared by 7 bases and J by 2 bases, with 8 bases of the junction left unmatched. CDR3 DNA: TGCGCCAGCGAGCGGGGCGGGGGGACCTACAATGAGCAGTTCTTC. Amino acid sequence: CASERGGGTYNEQFF.

This clone came up once. This chain uses TRBV4-1 with TRBJ1-2; 7 bases align to TRBD1. Germline CDR1 reads MGHRA; CDR2 reads YSYEKL. The CDR3 has 15 amino acids. V shed 4 bases, J shed 1 base, and the junction held 6 bases outside the gene matches. The CDR3 protein is CASSLDRANNYGYTF. The CDR3 DNA reads TGCGCCAGCAGCCTAGACAGGGCTAATAACTATGGCTACACCTTC.

The chain links TRBV30 to TRBJ1-1; 7 bases agree with TRBD1. With V trimmed by 0 bases and J by 7 bases, 8 bases remained unmatched. The CDR3 is 14 residues long. From germline, CDR1 is GTSNPN and CDR2 SVGIG (reference sequence). CDR3 in amino acids: CAWSVKGTASEAFF. CDR3 nucleotides: TGTGCCTGGAGTGTAAAGGGGACAGCGAGTGAAGCTTTCTTT.

This rearrangement joins TRBV12-3 or TRBV12-4 to TRBJ1-1, with 8 bases identical to TRBD1. This CDR3 contains 12 residues. The V gene end was trimmed by 4 bases and the J gene end by 11 bases; junction bases not matched to a gene: 6. In DNA, the CDR3 is TGTGCCAGCAGTTCTGGACAGGGCTGGGCTTTCTTT. It yields the protein CASSSGQGWAFF.

This rearrangement joins TRBV7-8 to TRBJ2-7; the match to TRBD2 covers 13 bases. The V and J ends lost 6 bases and 2 bases, in that order; junction bases with no gene match: 4. This CDR3 is 15 amino acids long. The germline V gene has CDR1 SGHVS and CDR2 FQNEAQ. CDR3 nucleotide sequence: TGTGCCAGCAGTCGACTAGCGGGAGGAACCTACGAGCAGTACTTC. It translates to CASSRLAGGTYEQYF.

The rearrangement uses TRBV5-1 and TRBJ2-1, with 10 bases fitting TRBD2. V lost 9 bases to trimming and J lost 3 bases; unmatched junction nucleotides: 6. This CDR3 contains 14 residues. Germline CDR1 is SGHRS and CDR2 is YFSETQ. The chain's CDR3 is CATKRTSGYNEQFF. The CDR3 DNA sequence: TGCGCCACCAAGCGGACTAGCGGCTACAATGAGCAGTTCTTC. Based on the CDR3 plus reference TRBV5-1 and TRBJ2-1, the full variable domain is KAGVTQTPRYLIKTRGQQVTLSCSPISGHRSVSWYQQTPGQGLQFLFEYFSETQRNKGNFPGRFSGRQFSNSRSEMNVSTLELGDSALYLCATKRTSGYNEQFFGPGTRLTVL.

The chain has TRBV5-1 and TRBJ2-7; TRBD1 might be the D (6 bases). V lost 3 bases to trimming and J lost 4 bases, with 11 bases between them. The CDR3 extends over 13 amino acids. Germline loops: CDR1 SGHRS, CDR2 YFSETQ. The CDR3 DNA is TGCGCCAGCAGCTCGGACAGACTGTACGAGCAGTACTTC. This sequence encodes CASSSDRLYEQYF.

This clone appeared a single time. The chain couples TRBV9 to TRBJ2-3; TRBD2 agrees at 10 bases. The CDR3 contains 18 residues. V lost 4 bases, J lost 2 bases, and 13 bases stayed unmatched. Germline assignment: CDR1 SGDLS and CDR2 YYNGEE. This chain's CDR3 is CASSHPSGRRPITDTQYF. In DNA form, the CDR3 reads TGTGCCAGCAGCCACCCTAGCGGGAGAAGGCCAATCACAGATACGCAGTATTTT.

The chain links TRBV5-1 to TRBJ1-1; 9 positions match TRBD1. V dropped 4 bases and J dropped 1; count of bases not matched to a gene: 5. CDR1 SGHRS and CDR2 YFSETQ come from the germline V gene. The length of the CDR3 is 15 residues. The CDR3 DNA sequence: TGCGCCAGCAGCATCGGGACAGGGACGAACACTGAAGCTTTCTTT. As protein: CASSIGTGTNTEAFF.

V usage is TRBV7-2 and J usage is TRBJ1-2, with TRBD1 matching over 7 bases. The ends lost 5 bases at V and 7 bases at J; junction bases unmatched: 13. This CDR3 comprises 15 residues. Looked up from germline, CDR1 is SGHTA and CDR2 is FQGNSA. The CDR3 nucleotides read TGTGCCAGCAGCCTGGGTTTGACAGGGCGTGGTGGCTACACCTTC. Amino acids: CASSLGLTGRGGYTF. Supplemented by reference TRBV7-2 and TRBJ1-2, the full variable domain reads GAGVSQSPSNKVTEKGKDVELRCDPISGHTALYWYRQSLGQGLEFLIYFQGNSAPDKSGLPSDRFSAERTGGSVSTLTIQRTQQEDSAVYLCASSLGLTGRGGYTFGSGTRLTVV.

The chain joins TRBV2 to TRBJ2-1; TRBD1 matches at 9 bases. Germline V CDR1 and CDR2: SNHLY, FYNNEI. With 5 bases clipped from V and 5 bases from J, the junction kept 4 bases outside the gene matches. This CDR3 contains 14 residues. This chain's CDR3 is CASSSQGADNEQFF. The DNA of the CDR3 is TGTGCCAGCAGTTCACAGGGGGCGGACAATGAGCAGTTCTTC.

V gene TRBV18 combines with J gene TRBJ1-2; TRBD1 matches at 7 bases. V lost 5 bases and J lost 5; bases outside the gene matches: 8. CDR1 and CDR2 (germline): KGHSH, LQKENI. This CDR3 has 14 residues. This CDR3 is CASSAGTARYGYTF. The CDR3 DNA reads as TGTGCCAGCTCAGCGGGGACAGCTAGATATGGCTACACCTTC.